The TCR beta chain described here comes from a study of blood T cell repertoires in COVID-19. Study background: Acute and convalescent COVID-19 specimens originated in the United States, Italy and Spain. Sources were T cells, B-cell-depleted T cells, or PBMCs; the material itself was cDNA or gDNA.

This clone came up once. The germline V gene encodes CDR1 MNHEY and CDR2 SVGEGT. V lost 6 bases, J lost 0 bases, and 11 bases stayed unmatched. This CDR3 is built from 16 residues. In the original analysis: For nucleated cells, counts were estimated from reference gene primer amplification. Method: immunoSEQ multiplex PCR; TCRdb's copy keeps in-frame clones and lacks some. The D gene and trimming were derived from the DNA, and the V and J assignments and clone size from that table. The sample records almost 300,000 clones, around 87% being singletons. This TCR derives from an older man with acute or convalescent COVID-19. The chain is built from TRBV6-2 or TRBV6-3 and TRBJ2-7; 7 bases line up with TRBD2. Source material: peripheral blood. The DNA of the CDR3 is TGTGCCAGCAGCCCCCGGGCGGGAGTATTCTCCTACGAGCAGTACTTC. Protein: CASSPRAGVFSYEQYF.